The sequence of this T cell receptor (beta chain) was determined in a study of cytomegalovirus exposure and HLA in healthy donors. Vbeta (60) and Jbeta (13) primers were used in the PCR. Profiled with immunoSEQ multiplex PCR; TCRdb holds only in-frame clones, not every one. Among about 160,000 clones, about 71% were seen once, and the ten largest hold less than 3.5%. V was clipped by 0 bases and J by 0 bases, with 8 bases between them. The CDR3 loop spans 15 amino acids. Per germline, CDR1 MNHEY and CDR2 SVGAGI. Notes on this clone: Its specificity is not known.

Study-wide results and caveats: The study carried out a later analysis of TCR beta sequences. It associated around 17,000 of them with specific HLA alleles at a false discovery rate of 0.05. When analyzed later, a missense DCLRE1C variant was found to be linked to TCR beta V- and J-gene trimming.

The TCR originated in a woman between 35 and 50 years old in good health and CMV-seropositive. Sequenced material: PBMCs. This chain uses TRBV6-5 with TRBJ1-1; D gene uncertain. CDR3 nucleotides: TGTGCCAGCAGTTACTCGCCCAGAATGAACACTGAAGCTTTCTTT. It encodes CASSYSPRMNTEAFF.